These 8 T cell receptor beta chains came from one sample sequenced in a study of cytotoxic CD8 clonotypes in ibrutinib-treated CLL. Method: immunoSEQ multiplex PCR; TCRdb's copy keeps in-frame clones and lacks some. The table includes hundreds of thousands of clones, about three quarters detected once. The sample here was PBMCs, taken after 24 months of ibrutinib treatment. All receptors come from a human donor with chronic lymphocytic leukemia.

The chain recombines TRBV5-1 with TRBJ2-7; tentatively, D is TRBD2 (7 bases). This CDR3 contains 17 residues. Germline V CDR1 and CDR2: SGHRS, YFSETQ. V gave up 1 base and J gave up 3 bases, with 20 bases separating them. CDR3 nucleotide sequence: TGCGCCAGCAGCTTGAGGGGGGGAGGCCCATTTAGCTACGAGCAGTACTTC. Its protein product is CASSLRGGGPFSYEQYF.

The V gene is TRBV19, the J gene TRBJ1-5; D is possibly TRBD1 (5 bases). The CDR3 length is 15 residues. Trimming removed 9 bases from V and 0 bases from J, with 15 bases in between. CDR1 and CDR2 from the germline V gene are LNHDA and SQIVND (reference sequence). In DNA, the CDR3 is TGTGCCAGCCTTGACAGACTATATAGCAATCAGCCCCAGCATTTT. Encoded protein: CASLDRLYSNQPQHF. The full variable domain, its missing parts supplied by reference TRBV19 and TRBJ1-5, is DGGITQSPKYLFRKEGQNVTLSCEQNLNHDAMYWYRQDPGQGLRLIYYSQIVNDFQKGDIAEGYSVSREKKESFPLTVTSAQKNPTAFYLCASLDRLYSNQPQHFGDGTRLSIL.

The V call is TRBV21-1, the J call TRBJ2-3; the table's D call of TRBD2 was not tested on the DNA. TRBV21-1 is a pseudogene segment. This CDR3 is 14 amino acids long. The CDR3 spells CASSKVSHPDTQYF. CDR3 nucleotides: TGTGCCAGCAGCAAAGTAAGCCACCCGGATACGCAGTATTTT.

The chain employs TRBV15 and TRBJ1-5; D not certain. The CDR3 totals 13 residues. The germline CDR1 and CDR2 sequences are LNHNV and YYDKDF (reference sequence). V gave up 0 bases and J gave up 7 bases, with 7 bases separating them. The CDR3 protein is CATSRDRTQPQHF. The CDR3 DNA reads as TGTGCCACCAGCAGAGATCGGACCCAGCCCCAGCATTTT.

The chain has TRBV4-2 and TRBJ2-7; D gene unclear. This CDR3 spans 11 amino acids. CDR1 and CDR2 from the germline V gene are LGHNA and YNFKEQ. V lost 1 base, J lost 7 bases, and 5 bases lay in between. CDR3 protein: CASSQGIEQYF. DNA of the CDR3: TGTGCCAGCAGCCAAGGGATTGAGCAGTACTTC.

The chain has TRBV4-2 and TRBJ1-1, with 8 bases identical to TRBD1. Germline values: CDR1 LGHNA, CDR2 YNFKEQ. J gave up 5 bases and V 4 bases, and 3 bases lay outside the gene matches. The CDR3 has 13 amino acids. DNA for the CDR3: TGTGCCAGCAGCCGACAGGGGAGTACTGAAGCTTTCTTT. This codes for CASSRQGSTEAFF.

This chain uses TRBV7-3 with TRBJ2-7, with D perhaps assigned TRBD1 or TRBD2 (5 bases each). Trimming took off 1 base at V and 5 bases at J, with 15 bases between the two ends. The CDR3 runs 15 residues. CDR1 is SGHTA, CDR2 FQGTGA, per germline. The DNA of the CDR3 is TGTGCCAGCAGCTTAATCTGGGGACCCCTGAACGAGCAGTACTTC. Its translation is CASSLIWGPLNEQYF.

This clone has a single count. This chain joins TRBV11-2 and TRBJ2-1; D is ambiguous. Germline V lookup: CDR1 SGHAT, CDR2 FQNNGV. Trimming left V 1 base short and J 5 bases short, with 6 bases between. CDR3 length equals 13 residues. The CDR3 coding sequence is TGTGCCAGCAGCTTAGGACTTCACAATGAGCAGTTCTTC. Translating it yields CASSLGLHNEQFF.